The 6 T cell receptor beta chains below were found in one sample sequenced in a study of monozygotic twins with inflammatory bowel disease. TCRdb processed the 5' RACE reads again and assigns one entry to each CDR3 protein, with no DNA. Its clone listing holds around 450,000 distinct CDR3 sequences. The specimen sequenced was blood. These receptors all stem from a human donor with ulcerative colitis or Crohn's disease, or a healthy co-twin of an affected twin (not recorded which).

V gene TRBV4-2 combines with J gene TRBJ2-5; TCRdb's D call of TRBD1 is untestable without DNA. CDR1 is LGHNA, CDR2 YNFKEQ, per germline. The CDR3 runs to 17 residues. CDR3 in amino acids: CASSQDPPDRVGETQYF.

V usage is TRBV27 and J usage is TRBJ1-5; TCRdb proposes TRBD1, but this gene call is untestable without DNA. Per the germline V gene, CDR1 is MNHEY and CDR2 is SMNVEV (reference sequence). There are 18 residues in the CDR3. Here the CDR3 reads CASSLLAGLKRSNQPQHF.

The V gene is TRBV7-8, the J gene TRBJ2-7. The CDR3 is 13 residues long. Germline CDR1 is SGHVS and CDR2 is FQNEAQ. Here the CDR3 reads CASSSFATNEQYF.

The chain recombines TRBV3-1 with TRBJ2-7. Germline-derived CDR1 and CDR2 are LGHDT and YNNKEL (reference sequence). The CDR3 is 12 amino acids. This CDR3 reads CACSQRHYEQYF.

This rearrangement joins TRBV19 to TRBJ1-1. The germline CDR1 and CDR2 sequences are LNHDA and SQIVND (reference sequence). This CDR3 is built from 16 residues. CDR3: CASSIGGQVLNTEAFF.

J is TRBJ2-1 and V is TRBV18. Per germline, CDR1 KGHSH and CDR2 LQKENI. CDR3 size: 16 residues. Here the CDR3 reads CASSPRRGSVHNEQFF.